This T cell receptor beta chain was captured in a study of blood T cell repertoires in COVID-19. As for the study in general: The United States, Italy and Spain were the sources of the acute and convalescent COVID-19 samples. PBMCs, B-cell-depleted T cells, or T cells were the source of the cDNA or gDNA that made up the material.

Germline CDR1 and CDR2: MGHRA and YSYEKL. V dropped 4 bases and J dropped 6; count of bases not matched to a gene: 4. This CDR3 spans 14 amino acids. This clone was seen a few times. In the original processing: From reference gene primer amplification, estimates of nucleated cell counts were derived. Measured with immunoSEQ multiplex PCR; TCRdb has only the in-frame clones, and not every one. The V and J calls and the clone size are those of that table, but D and trimming were determined from the DNA. The sample carries around 480,000 clones, 87% recorded once. Assignments of participants to cohorts depended upon their own reported clinical history.

The sequenced sample consisted of PBMCs or T cells enriched from blood (not recorded which). This sequence originates from a woman aged 18-35 years who had recovered from COVID-19. This chain joins TRBV4-1 and TRBJ2-2; TRBD1 matches 8 bases. CDR3 amino acids: CASSPRTGPGELFF. Written as DNA, the CDR3 is TGCGCCAGCAGCCCGCGGACAGGGCCCGGGGAGCTGTTTTTT.